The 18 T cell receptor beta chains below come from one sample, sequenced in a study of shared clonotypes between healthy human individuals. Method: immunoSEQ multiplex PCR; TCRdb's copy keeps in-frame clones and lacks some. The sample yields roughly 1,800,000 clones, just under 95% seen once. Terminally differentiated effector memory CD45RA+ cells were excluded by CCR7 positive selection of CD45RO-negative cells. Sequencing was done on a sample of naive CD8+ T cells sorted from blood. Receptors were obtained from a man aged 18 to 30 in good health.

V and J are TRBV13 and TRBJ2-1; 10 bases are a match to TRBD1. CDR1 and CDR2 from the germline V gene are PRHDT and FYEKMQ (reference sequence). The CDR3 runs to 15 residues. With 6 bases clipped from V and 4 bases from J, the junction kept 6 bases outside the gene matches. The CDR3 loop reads CASSPDRGRYNEQFF. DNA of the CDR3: TGTGCCAGCAGTCCCGACAGGGGGCGATACAATGAGCAGTTCTTC. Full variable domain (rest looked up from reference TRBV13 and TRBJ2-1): AAGVIQSPRHLIKEKRETATLKCYPIPRHDTVYWYQQGPGQDPQFLISFYEKMQSDKGSIPDRFSAQQFSDYHSELNMSSLELGDSALYFCASSPDRGRYNEQFFGPGTRLTVL.

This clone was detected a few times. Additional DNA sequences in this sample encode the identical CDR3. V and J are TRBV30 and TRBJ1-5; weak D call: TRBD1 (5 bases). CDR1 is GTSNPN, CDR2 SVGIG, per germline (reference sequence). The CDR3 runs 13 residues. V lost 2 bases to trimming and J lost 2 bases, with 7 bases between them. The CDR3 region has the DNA TGTGCCTGGAGTTTACAGGGCAATCAGCCCCAGCATTTT. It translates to CAWSLQGNQPQHF.

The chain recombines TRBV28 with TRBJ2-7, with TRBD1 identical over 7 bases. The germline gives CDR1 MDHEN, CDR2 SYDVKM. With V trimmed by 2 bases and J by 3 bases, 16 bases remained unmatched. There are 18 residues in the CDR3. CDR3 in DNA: TGTGCCAGCAGTTTACAGACAGGGATAAGAGTGTTTGTCTACGAGCAGTACTTC. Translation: CASSLQTGIRVFVYEQYF.

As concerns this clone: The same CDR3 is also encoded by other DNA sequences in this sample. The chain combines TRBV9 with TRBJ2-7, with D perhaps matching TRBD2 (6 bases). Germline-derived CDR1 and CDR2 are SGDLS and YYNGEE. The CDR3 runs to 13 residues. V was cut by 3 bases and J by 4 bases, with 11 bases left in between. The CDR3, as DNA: TGTGCCAGCAGCGCAGGGACTGCATACGAGCAGTACTTC. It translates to CASSAGTAYEQYF.

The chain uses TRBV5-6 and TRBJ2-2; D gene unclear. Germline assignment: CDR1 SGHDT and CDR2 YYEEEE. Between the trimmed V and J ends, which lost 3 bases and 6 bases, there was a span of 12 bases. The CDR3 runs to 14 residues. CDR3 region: CASSSANNPGELFF. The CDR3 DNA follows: TGTGCCAGCAGCTCGGCTAACAACCCCGGGGAGCTGTTTTTT.

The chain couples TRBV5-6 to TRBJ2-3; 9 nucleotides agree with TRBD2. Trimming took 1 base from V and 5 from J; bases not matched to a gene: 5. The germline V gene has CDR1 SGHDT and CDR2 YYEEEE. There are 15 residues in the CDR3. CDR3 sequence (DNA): TGTGCCAGCAGCTTGCTGGGACTAGCTGGAGATACGCAGTATTTT. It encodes CASSLLGLAGDTQYF.

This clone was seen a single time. The CDR3 here is CAWSVTGPGRTEAFF. Here the CDR3 DNA reads TGTGCCTGGAGTGTAACGGGCCCGGGTCGGACTGAAGCTTTCTTT. The J gene is TRBJ1-1, the V gene TRBV30; no firm D call. There are 15 residues in the CDR3. Trimming stripped 0 bases from V and 5 bases from J, with 16 bases between. Germline lookup yields CDR1 GTSNPN and CDR2 SVGIG (reference sequence).

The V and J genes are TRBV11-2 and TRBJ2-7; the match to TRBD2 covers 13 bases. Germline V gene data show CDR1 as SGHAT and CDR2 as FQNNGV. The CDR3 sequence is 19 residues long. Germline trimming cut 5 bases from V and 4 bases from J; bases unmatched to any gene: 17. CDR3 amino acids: CASSPARGLGLAGTYEQYF. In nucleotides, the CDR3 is TGTGCCAGCAGCCCTGCCAGGGGTCTGGGACTAGCGGGGACTTACGAGCAGTACTTC.

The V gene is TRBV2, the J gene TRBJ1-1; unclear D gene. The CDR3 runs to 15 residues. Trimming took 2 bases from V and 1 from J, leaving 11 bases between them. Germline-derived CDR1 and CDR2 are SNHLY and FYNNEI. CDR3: CASSEYGITNTEAFF. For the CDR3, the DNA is TGTGCCAGCAGTGAATATGGGATAACGAACACTGAAGCTTTCTTT.

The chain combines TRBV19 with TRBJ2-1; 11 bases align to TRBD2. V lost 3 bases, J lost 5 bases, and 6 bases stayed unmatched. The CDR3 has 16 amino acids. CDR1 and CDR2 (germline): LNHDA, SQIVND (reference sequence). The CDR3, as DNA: TGTGCCAGTAGTATCCCTAGCGGGGGGTTGAACAATGAGCAGTTCTTC. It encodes CASSIPSGGLNNEQFF.

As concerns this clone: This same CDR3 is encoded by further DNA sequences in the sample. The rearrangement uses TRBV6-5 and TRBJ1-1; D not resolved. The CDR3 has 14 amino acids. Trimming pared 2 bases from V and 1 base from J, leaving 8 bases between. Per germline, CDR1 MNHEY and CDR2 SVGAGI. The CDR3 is CASSYSEGNTEAFF. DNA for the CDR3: TGTGCCAGCAGTTACAGTGAGGGGAACACTGAAGCTTTCTTT.

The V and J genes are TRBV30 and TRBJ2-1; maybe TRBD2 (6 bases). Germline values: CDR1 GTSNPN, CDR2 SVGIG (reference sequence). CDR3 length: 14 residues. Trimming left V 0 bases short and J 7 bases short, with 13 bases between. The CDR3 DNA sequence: TGTGCCTGGAGTGTAATGGGACTGCAGAATGAGCAGTTCTTC. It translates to CAWSVMGLQNEQFF. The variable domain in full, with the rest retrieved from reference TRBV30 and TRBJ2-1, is SQTIHQWPATLVQPVGSPLSLECTVEGTSNPNLYWYRQAAGRGLQLLFYSVGIGQISSEVPQNLSASRPQDRQFILSSKKLLLSDSGFYLCAWSVMGLQNEQFFGPGTRLTVL.

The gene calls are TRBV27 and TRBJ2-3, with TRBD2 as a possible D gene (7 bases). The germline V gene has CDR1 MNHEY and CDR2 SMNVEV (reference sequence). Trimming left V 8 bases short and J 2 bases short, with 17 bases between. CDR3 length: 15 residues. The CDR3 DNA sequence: TGTGCCAGCGGGCGCCTGGCGGGGGCCACAGATACGCAGTATTTT. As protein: CASGRLAGATDTQYF.

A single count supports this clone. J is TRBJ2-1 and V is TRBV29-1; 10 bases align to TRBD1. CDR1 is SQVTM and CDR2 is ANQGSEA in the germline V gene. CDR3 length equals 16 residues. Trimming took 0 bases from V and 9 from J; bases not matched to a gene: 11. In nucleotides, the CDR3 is TGCAGCGTTGAAGATCTTGGGACAGGGGTAGTTCTTGAGCAGTTCTTC. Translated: CSVEDLGTGVVLEQFF.

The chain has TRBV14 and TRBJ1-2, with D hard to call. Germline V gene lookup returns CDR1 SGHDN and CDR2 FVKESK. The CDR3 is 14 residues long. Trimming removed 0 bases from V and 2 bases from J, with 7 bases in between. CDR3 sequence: CASSQDEGNYGYTF. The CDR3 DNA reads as TGTGCCAGCAGCCAAGATGAGGGAAACTATGGCTACACCTTC.

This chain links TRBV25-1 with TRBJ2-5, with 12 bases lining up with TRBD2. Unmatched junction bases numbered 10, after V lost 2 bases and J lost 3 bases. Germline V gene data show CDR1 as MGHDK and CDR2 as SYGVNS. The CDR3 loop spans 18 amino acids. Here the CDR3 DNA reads TGTGCCAGCAGTGAACCCTCCCGGAGACTAGCGGGAGAAGAGACCCAGTACTTC. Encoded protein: CASSEPSRRLAGEETQYF.

This CDR3 is CASSQDRSQAAVNEQFF. The DNA of the CDR3 is TGCGCCAGCAGCCAAGATCGATCCCAGGCAGCAGTCAATGAGCAGTTCTTC. This sequence joins TRBV4-1 and TRBJ2-1; D is ambiguous. V lost 0 bases and J lost 6, with 18 bases in between. This CDR3 contains 17 residues. Germline V CDR1 and CDR2: MGHRA, YSYEKL.

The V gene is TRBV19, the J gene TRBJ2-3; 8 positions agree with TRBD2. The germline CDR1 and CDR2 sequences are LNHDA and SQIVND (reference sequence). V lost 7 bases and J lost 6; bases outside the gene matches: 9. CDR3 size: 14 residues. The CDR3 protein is CASTPAGVWDTQYF. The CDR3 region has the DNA TGTGCCAGTACTCCAGCGGGGGTGTGGGATACGCAGTATTTT.